In this sample, the clone carrying this TCR beta chain turned up once. These data are taken from a study of T-cell reconstitution after alpha-beta-depleted transplantation in children. The CDR3 sequence is 15 residues long. Germline CDR1 SGHDT, CDR2 YYEEEE. The V end was cut by 4 bases, the J end by 2 bases, with 15 bases between. Unique molecular identifiers were used in preparing the TCRbeta library. TCRdb fed the PCR reads into MiXCR, producing one record per CDR3 protein. Among some 450,000 distinct CDR3 sequences listed, about 45% were seen once. The J gene is TRBJ2-5, the V gene TRBV5-6; D is perhaps TRBD1 (6 bases). The TCR comes from a girl aged 2-10 years with aplastic anemia, due to receive a stem cell transplant. The specimen comprised PBMCs, sampled before TCRalphabeta/CD19-depleted stem cell transplant. The CDR3 region is CASSNEGGDQETQYF. The CDR3 nucleotides read TGTGCCAGCAGCAACGAAGGGGGAGATCAAGAGACCCAGTACTTC.